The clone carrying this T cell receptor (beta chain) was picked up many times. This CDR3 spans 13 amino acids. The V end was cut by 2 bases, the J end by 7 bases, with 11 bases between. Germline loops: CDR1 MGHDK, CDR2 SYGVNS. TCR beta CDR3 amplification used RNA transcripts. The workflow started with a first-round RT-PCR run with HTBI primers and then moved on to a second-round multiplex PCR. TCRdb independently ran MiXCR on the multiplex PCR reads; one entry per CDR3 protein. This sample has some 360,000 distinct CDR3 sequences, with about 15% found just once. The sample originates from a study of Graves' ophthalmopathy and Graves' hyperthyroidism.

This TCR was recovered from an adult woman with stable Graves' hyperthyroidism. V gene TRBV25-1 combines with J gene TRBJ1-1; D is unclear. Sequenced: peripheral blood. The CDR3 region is CASSEAVVGEAFF. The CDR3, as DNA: TGTGCCAGCAGTGAAGCTGTTGTGGGTGAAGCTTTCTTT.